Below are 22 T cell receptor beta chains sequenced from a single sample in a study of PD-L1 blockade in urothelial cancer. The assay was immunoSEQ multiplex PCR, and TCRdb's table has in-frame clones only and misses some. The profile covers approximately 47,000 clones, with more than 75% appearing a single time and around 1.5% taken by the ten largest. This sample's time point: pretreatment peripheral blood. The sample in question was PBMCs, obtained around atezolizumab (anti-PD-L1) treatment. Source of these receptors: a man aged 50 to 60 with urothelial cancer.

V usage is TRBV7-6 and J usage is TRBJ1-4; D is uncertain. Germline V gene sequence: CDR1 SGHVS, CDR2 FNYEAQ. The V gene lost 1 base and the J gene lost 6 bases, with 6 bases spanning the gap. This CDR3 has 13 amino acids. The CDR3, as DNA: TGTGCCAGCAGCTTAGGGACTTATGAAAAACTGTTTTTT. Its protein is CASSLGTYEKLFF.

As DNA, the CDR3 is TGTGCCACCAGCAGACCTGGACTGGTCGAGCCCCAGCATTTT. Protein sequence: CATSRPGLVEPQHF. The chain links TRBV15 to TRBJ1-5; D is ambiguous. The CDR3 loop spans 14 amino acids. Germline V lookup: CDR1 LNHNV, CDR2 YYDKDF (reference sequence). With 2 bases removed from V and 8 bases from J, the gap between germline ends came to 13 bases.

This rearrangement joins TRBV11-3 to TRBJ2-3; 12 bases align to TRBD2. The CDR3 has 18 amino acids. V trimming: 4 bases; J trimming: 4 bases; junction bases outside the gene matches: 12. CDR1 and CDR2 (germline): SGHNT, YENEEA. CDR3 coding DNA: TGTGCCAGCAGCTCGCGACTAGCGGGAGCCCCCGGGGCAGATACGCAGTATTTT. This translates into CASSSRLAGAPGADTQYF. Filled out from reference TRBV11-3 and TRBJ2-3, the complete variable domain reads EAGVVQSPRYKIIEKKQPVAFWCNPISGHNTLYWYLQNLGQGPELLIRYENEEAVDDSQLPKDRFSAERLKGVDSTLKIQPAELGDSAVYLCASSSRLAGAPGADTQYFGPGTRLTVL.

This chain connects TRBV6-6 to TRBJ1-4, with TRBD1 identical over 7 bases. The CDR3 has 16 amino acids. In germline, CDR1 is MNHNY, CDR2 SVGAGI (reference sequence). Trimming removed 8 bases from V and 0 bases from J; junction bases left unmatched: 9. The CDR3 coding sequence is TGTGCCAGCCAATGGGACAGCAAGGCAACTAATGAAAAACTGTTTTTT. This codes for CASQWDSKATNEKLFF.

This clone is a singleton in its sample. The V and J genes are TRBV11-1 and TRBJ2-1; possibly TRBD2 for D (6 bases). The CDR3 is made up of 13 amino acids. V shed 5 bases and J shed 7 bases, with 12 bases lying between them. Germline lookup yields CDR1 SGHAT and CDR2 FQDESV (reference sequence). CDR3 residues: CASSRDWTNEQFF. The CDR3 region has the DNA TGTGCCAGCAGCCGGGACTGGACTAATGAGCAGTTCTTC.

This sequence joins TRBV6-1 and TRBJ2-3; the match to TRBD2 covers 8 bases. The germline V gene has CDR1 MNHNS and CDR2 SASEGT. V lost 4 bases, J lost 2 bases, and 11 bases stayed unmatched. This CDR3 region has 17 residues. CDR3 amino acids: CASSVGRGAFPTDTQYF. In DNA, the CDR3 is TGTGCCAGCAGTGTCGGGCGGGGGGCTTTCCCCACAGATACGCAGTATTTT.

The genes are TRBV28 and TRBJ1-2; 8 positions agree with TRBD1. The CDR3 spans 15 residues. With 6 bases clipped from V and 4 bases from J, the junction kept 10 bases outside the gene matches. CDR1 is MDHEN and CDR2 is SYDVKM in the germline V gene. The CDR3 region has the DNA TGTGCCAGCAGGGCTACCGGGACAGGTGTCTATGGCTACACCTTC. It specifies CASRATGTGVYGYTF.

The chain couples TRBV7-2 to TRBJ2-5; 13 bases line up with TRBD2. The trim removed 1 base at V and 5 bases at J, leaving 4 bases unmatched. The CDR3 covers 16 residues. Germline V lookup: CDR1 SGHTA, CDR2 FQGNSA. CDR3 nucleotide sequence: TGTGCCAGCAGCTTAGGACTAGCGGGGGGAAGGGAGACCCAGTACTTC. Translating it yields CASSLGLAGGRETQYF.

The V gene is TRBV5-4, the J gene TRBJ1-2; tentatively, D is TRBD1 (5 bases). Trimming pared 4 bases from V and 2 bases from J, leaving 15 bases between. This CDR3 has 15 residues. Germline values: CDR1 SGHNT, CDR2 YYREEE (reference sequence). CDR3 residues: CASSLAGRTNYGYTF. The CDR3 DNA follows: TGTGCCAGCAGCCTCGCAGGGCGCACAAACTATGGCTACACCTTC.

The rearrangement links TRBV6-6 to TRBJ2-5; a possible D gene is TRBD1 (7 bases). CDR3 size: 14 residues. Per the germline V gene, CDR1 is MNHNY and CDR2 is SVGAGI (reference sequence). Trimming pared 6 bases from V and 2 bases from J, leaving 13 bases between. As DNA, the CDR3 is TGTGCCAGCAGGGGCCAGGGGGGTCAAGAGACCCAGTACTTC. Its translation: CASRGQGGQETQYF.

The chain joins TRBV5-1 to TRBJ1-3; tentative D call: TRBD1 (5 bases). The CDR3 extends over 14 amino acids. Germline V gene lookup returns CDR1 SGHRS and CDR2 YFSETQ. The germline V and J ends were trimmed by 3 bases and 2 bases, with 9 bases remaining between them. The DNA for the CDR3 is TGCGCCAGCAGCTCAGCAGGGACTGGAAACACCATATATTTT. Its protein is CASSSAGTGNTIYF.

The chain carries TRBV9 and TRBJ1-1; D uncertain. This CDR3 region has 16 residues. V was trimmed by 0 bases and J by 7 bases, leaving 19 bases between them. The germline V gene encodes CDR1 SGDLS and CDR2 YYNGEE. CDR3 sequence reads: CASSVVPLGLSGEAFF. The CDR3 region has the DNA TGTGCCAGCAGCGTAGTACCCTTAGGCCTCAGCGGTGAAGCTTTCTTT. The full variable domain, with the rest looked up from reference TRBV9 and TRBJ1-1, is DSGVTQTPKHLITATGQRVTLRCSPRSGDLSVYWYQQSLDQGLQFLIQYYNGEERAKGNILERFSAQQFPDLHSELNLSSLELGDSALYFCASSVVPLGLSGEAFFGQGTRLTVV.

This chain uses TRBV19 with TRBJ2-5, with 7 bases lining up with TRBD2. The germline gives CDR1 LNHDA, CDR2 SQIVND (reference sequence). This CDR3 is built from 14 residues. J lost 4 bases, V lost 10 bases, and 12 bases had no gene match. In DNA, the CDR3 is TGTGCCACTTCGGTCCGGGACTACTCAGAGACCCAGTACTTC. This encodes CATSVRDYSETQYF.

The genes are TRBV28 and TRBJ2-5, with TRBD1 matching over 8 bases. The J segment lost 4 bases and the V segment lost 3 bases, leaving 7 bases of the junction unmatched. In germline, CDR1 is MDHEN, CDR2 SYDVKM. CDR3 length equals 15 residues. CDR3 protein: CASSLVGQAIETQYF. The CDR3 DNA follows: TGTGCCAGCAGTTTGGTGGGACAGGCTATAGAGACCCAGTACTTC.

The CDR3 nucleotides read TGTGCCAGCAGCTTGGTAGCGGGAGGCCCAGTGAATGAGCAGTTCTTC. Its translation: CASSLVAGGPVNEQFF. The chain recombines TRBV5-6 with TRBJ2-1; 10 positions match TRBD2. The CDR3 contains 16 residues. Losses at the gene ends were 0 bases for V and 7 bases for J; bases not matched to a gene: 7. CDR1 and CDR2 from the germline V gene are SGHDT and YYEEEE.

V is TRBV18 and J is TRBJ1-4; D gene unclear. The germline V and J ends were trimmed by 2 bases and 1 base, with 8 bases remaining between them. Germline CDR1 is KGHSH and CDR2 is LQKENI. This CDR3 has 15 amino acids. CDR3: CASSPGSGTNEKLFF. DNA of the CDR3: TGTGCCAGCTCACCAGGCTCAGGAACTAATGAAAAACTGTTTTTT.

J is TRBJ2-2 and V is TRBV5-1; a possible D gene is TRBD1 (5 bases). The length of the CDR3 is 15 residues. The V and J ends lost 1 base and 0 bases respectively, with 7 bases between them. Germline values: CDR1 SGHRS, CDR2 YFSETQ. For the CDR3, the DNA is TGCGCCAGCAGCTTGTGGGGCGCGAACACCGGGGAGCTGTTTTTT. This gives the protein CASSLWGANTGELFF.

This sequence joins TRBV5-1 and TRBJ2-3; D ambiguous. The V end lost 0 bases, the J end lost 0 bases, and 8 bases lay between the germline ends. This CDR3 contains 15 residues. Looked up from germline, CDR1 is SGHRS and CDR2 is YFSETQ. DNA of the CDR3: TGCGCCAGCAGCTTGGATCCTAAAAGCACAGATACGCAGTATTTT. It yields the protein CASSLDPKSTDTQYF. The full variable domain, its missing parts supplied by reference TRBV5-1 and TRBJ2-3, is KAGVTQTPRYLIKTRGQQVTLSCSPISGHRSVSWYQQTPGQGLQFLFEYFSETQRNKGNFPGRFSGRQFSNSRSEMNVSTLELGDSALYLCASSLDPKSTDTQYFGPGTRLTVL.

This chain joins TRBV21-1 and TRBJ2-1; TRBD2 is the table's D call, not checked against the DNA. TRBV21-1 is a pseudogene. The CDR3 has 16 residues. CDR3 amino acids: CASSTGLAEGYNEQFF. DNA of the CDR3: TGTGCCAGCAGCACAGGACTAGCGGAGGGATACAATGAGCAGTTCTTC.

This clone was observed a handful of times. The chain is built from TRBV6-6 and TRBJ2-7; tentative D call: TRBD1 (5 bases). The V end lost 2 bases, the J end lost 5 bases, and 10 bases lay between the germline ends. Germline values: CDR1 MNHNY, CDR2 SVGAGI (reference sequence). The CDR3 extends over 13 amino acids. The CDR3 protein is CASSYRAGNEQYV. Written as DNA, the CDR3 is TGTGCCAGCAGTTACAGGGCAGGGAACGAGCAGTACGTC.

The chain links TRBV7-8 to TRBJ2-6, with TRBD1 matching 8 bases. The CDR3 is made up of 17 amino acids. The V gene's germline CDR1 is SGHVS and CDR2 FQNEAQ. The trim removed 0 bases at V and 3 bases at J, leaving 4 bases unmatched. The CDR3 is CASSLAFTGGGANVLTF. The CDR3 nucleotides read TGTGCCAGCAGCTTAGCGTTTACAGGGGGTGGGGCCAACGTCCTGACTTTC.

The gene calls are TRBV4-2 and TRBJ2-1; 14 nucleotides align to TRBD2. Germline V CDR1 and CDR2: LGHNA, YNFKEQ. After removal of 1 base from V and 7 bases from J, the junction contained 3 bases not matched to a gene. The CDR3 has 16 residues. The CDR3 here is CASSQATSGGANEQFF. Here the CDR3 DNA reads TGTGCCAGCAGCCAAGCGACTAGCGGGGGGGCGAATGAGCAGTTCTTC.